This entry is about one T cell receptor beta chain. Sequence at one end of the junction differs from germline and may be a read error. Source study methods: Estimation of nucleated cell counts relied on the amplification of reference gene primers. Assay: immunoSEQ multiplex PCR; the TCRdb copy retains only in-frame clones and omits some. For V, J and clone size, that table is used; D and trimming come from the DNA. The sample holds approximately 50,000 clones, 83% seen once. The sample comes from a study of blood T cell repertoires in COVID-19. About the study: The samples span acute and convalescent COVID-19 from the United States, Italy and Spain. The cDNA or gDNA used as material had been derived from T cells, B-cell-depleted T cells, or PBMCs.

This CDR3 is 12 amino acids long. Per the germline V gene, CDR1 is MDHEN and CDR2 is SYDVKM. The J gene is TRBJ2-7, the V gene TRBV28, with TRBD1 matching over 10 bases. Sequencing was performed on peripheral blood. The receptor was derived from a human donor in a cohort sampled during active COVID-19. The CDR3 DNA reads TGTGCCAGCAGTTCGAGACAGGGGGCTTCCTCTTTC. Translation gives CASSSRQGASSF.